The rows below give T cell receptor beta chains drawn from one sample of a study of T-cell reconstitution after alpha-beta-depleted transplantation in children. TCRdb processed the PCR reads anew with MiXCR; each CDR3 protein has one entry. This sample has more than 250,000 distinct CDR3 sequences, with approximately 9.8% found just once. The sequencing used PBMCs from the stem cell graft donor, collected from the stem cell graft. The receptors here all came from a human donor who donated a stem cell graft to a child with SCID. Both conserved end residues are part of each CDR3. The D gene is left open where the match is weak. Size values are once, few and many counts, or a class for expanded clones, and some rows have none.

length: 14
D: -
V: TRBV7-9
size: -
J: TRBJ2-7
DNA: TGTGCCAGCAGCCCGGCCACAGGGACCCACGAGCAGTACTTC
CDR3: CASSPATGTHEQYF

length: 15
D: -
V: TRBV20-1
size: few
J: TRBJ2-1
DNA: TGCAGTGCTAGGGGGTGGCTAGAGATTTTCGATGAGCAGTTCTTC
CDR3: CSARGWLEIFDEQFF

length: 15
D: TRBD1
V: TRBV5-1
size: -
J: TRBJ2-1
DNA: TGCGCCAGCAGCTCCACACAGGGGGCGGTTGGTGAGCAGTTCTTC
CDR3: CASSSTQGAVGEQFF

length: 14
D: -
V: TRBV10-3
size: -
J: TRBJ2-2
DNA: TGTGCCATCAGTGAAGGGCGGGGCACCGGGGAGCTGTTTTTT
CDR3: CAISEGRGTGELFF

length: 12
D: -
V: TRBV29-1
size: few
J: TRBJ2-7
DNA: TGCAGCGTTGAAATAAGTGTGTCCGAGCAGTACTTC
CDR3: CSVEISVSEQYF

length: 13
D: -
V: TRBV6-6
size: many
J: TRBJ1-5
DNA: TGTGCCAGCAGTCCTCCAGGGAATCAGCCCCAGCATTTT
CDR3: CASSPPGNQPQHF

length: 12
D: TRBD2
V: TRBV7-2
size: -
J: TRBJ2-1
DNA: TGTGCCAGCAGTGACCGGGGGGGTGAGCAGTTCTTC
CDR3: CASSDRGGEQFF

length: 15
D: TRBD1
V: TRBV4-2
size: many
J: TRBJ2-5
DNA: TGTGCCAGCAGCCAAGAACCGGGACAGGGAGAGACCCAGTACTTC
CDR3: CASSQEPGQGETQYF

length: 13
D: -
V: TRBV12-3/TRBV12-4
size: few
J: TRBJ1-1
DNA: TGTGCCAGCACTTGGACCGGGAACACTGAAGCTTTCTTT
CDR3: CASTWTGNTEAFF

length: 15
D: TRBD2
V: TRBV6-4
size: few
J: TRBJ2-3
DNA: TGTGCCAGCAGTGACTCGTTCGGGGGGGCCGAAACGCAGTATTTT
CDR3: CASSDSFGGAETQYF

length: 16
D: -
V: TRBV5-1
size: few
J: TRBJ1-4
DNA: TGCGCCAGCAGTCCGACACAGGGACAAGGATTGGAAAAACTGTTTTTT
CDR3: CASSPTQGQGLEKLFF

length: 13
D: -
V: TRBV15
size: few
J: TRBJ2-1
DNA: TGTGCCACCTCAATGGGACGCAACAATGAGCAGTTCTTC
CDR3: CATSMGRNNEQFF

length: 18
D: TRBD1
V: TRBV5-1
size: few
J: TRBJ2-1
DNA: TGCGCCAGCAGCACCCGGGGCGACAGGGAGTATACCTACAATGAGCAGTTCTTC
CDR3: CASSTRGDREYTYNEQFF

length: 14
D: -
V: TRBV12-3/TRBV12-4
size: many
J: TRBJ2-2
DNA: TGTGCCAGCAGACCAGGGCGGGTCGCCGGGGAGCTGTTTTTT
CDR3: CASRPGRVAGELFF

length: 14
D: TRBD1
V: TRBV7-9
size: few
J: TRBJ1-5
DNA: TGTGCCAGCAGCCCGGGACAGAAAAATCAGCCCCAGCATTTT
CDR3: CASSPGQKNQPQHF

length: 17
D: TRBD2
V: TRBV6-5
size: -
J: TRBJ2-1
DNA: TGTGCCAGCAGAAACCCCGGGACTAGCGGGGGGGCGAATGAGCAGTTCTTC
CDR3: CASRNPGTSGGANEQFF

length: 15
D: TRBD1
V: TRBV5-1
size: -
J: TRBJ1-2
DNA: TGCGCCAGCAGCCCGGGGACAGAGCTGTCCTATGGCTACACCTTC
CDR3: CASSPGTELSYGYTF

length: 19
D: TRBD2
V: TRBV11-1
size: -
J: TRBJ2-3
DNA: TGTGCCAGCAGCCGTGGACTAGCGGGGGGGCCTGAGATGACAGATACGCAGTATTTT
CDR3: CASSRGLAGGPEMTDTQYF

length: 13
D: -
V: TRBV7-3
size: many
J: TRBJ2-5
DNA: TGTGCCAGCAGCCCCCGAAGGTTGGACACCCAGTACTTC
CDR3: CASSPRRLDTQYF

length: 16
D: -
V: TRBV12-3/TRBV12-4
size: many
J: TRBJ2-4
DNA: TGTGCCAGCAGCCGGGACAATGAACTAGCCAAAAACATTCAGTACTTC
CDR3: CASSRDNELAKNIQYF

length: 14
D: -
V: TRBV25-1
size: -
J: TRBJ2-5
DNA: TGTGCCAGCAGTGAATCCAATGGGGGGGAGACCCAGTACTTC
CDR3: CASSESNGGETQYF

length: 14
D: -
V: TRBV6-1
size: -
J: TRBJ1-5
DNA: TGTGCCAGCAGTCAAACTAGAATGGATCAGCCCCAGCATTTT
CDR3: CASSQTRMDQPQHF

length: 14
D: -
V: TRBV12-3/TRBV12-4
size: few
J: TRBJ2-7
DNA: TGTGCCAGCAGTTTAGCGGCACTAGCCTACGAGCAGTACTTC
CDR3: CASSLAALAYEQYF

length: 13
D: TRBD2
V: TRBV20-1
size: -
J: TRBJ2-3
DNA: TGCAGTGCTGGGGCGGGGGGGACAGATACGCAGTATTTT
CDR3: CSAGAGGTDTQYF

length: 15
D: TRBD1
V: TRBV5-1
size: -
J: TRBJ2-1
DNA: TGCGCCAGCAGCCAAACCGGGACAGAGTACAATGAGCAGTTCTTC
CDR3: CASSQTGTEYNEQFF

length: 15
D: -
V: TRBV20-1
size: few
J: TRBJ2-1
DNA: TGCAGTGCTAGGTCCCACAGTGCCCCCCACAATGAGCAGTTCTTC
CDR3: CSARSHSAPHNEQFF